The T cell receptor (beta chain) described here comes from a study of PD-1 blockade in classical Hodgkin lymphoma. Every patient was affected by relapse after autologous stem cell transplantation, while exposure to brentuximab vedotin was not uniform. The CDR3 runs to 16 residues. V shed 0 bases, J shed 0 bases, and the junction held 2 bases outside the gene matches. Germline V gene data show CDR1 as SGHRS and CDR2 as YFSETQ. TCRdb's table, derived via immunoSEQ multiplex PCR, lists solely in-frame clones and lacks some. The profile covers 20,000 to 25,000 clones, with around 65% appearing a single time and approximately 5.8% taken by the ten largest. Findings and caveats of the study: Baseline TCR diversity was reportedly lower in newly diagnosed patients than healthy donors. CD4+ TCR diversity, unlike CD8+, climbed significantly by C4D1.

This clone was observed a few times. As yet, its antigen is unknown. The sequenced sample was peripheral blood mononuclear cells (PBMCs), obtained at baseline. The receptor was derived from a human donor with classical Hodgkin lymphoma. This rearrangement joins TRBV5-1 to TRBJ1-4; the match to TRBD1 covers 7 bases. CDR3 nucleotide sequence: TGCGCCAGCAGCTTGGCGGGACAGACAACTAATGAAAAACTGTTTTTT. Amino acid sequence: CASSLAGQTTNEKLFF.